The clone carrying this T cell receptor (beta chain) was detected only a few times. Its antigen is as yet unknown. The data were obtained in a study of T cells after yellow fever vaccination. The CDR3 has 15 residues. Trimming shortened V by 0 bases and J by 0 bases, and 6 bases separated the two germline ends. Germline-derived CDR1 and CDR2 are LGHNA and YNFKEQ. Overall study findings and caveats: Booster samples showed a return of most primary-vaccination clones (about 97% CD4, 88% CD8).

Synthesis of TCR cDNA relied on 5'RACE template switching, which attached a universal primer site and UMIs. TCRdb reprocessed the 5' RACE reads with MiXCR, giving one entry per CDR3 protein. The data show a few hundred thousand distinct CDR3 sequences, with roughly 3.5% seen just once and about a quarter held by the top ten. The source of this sequence is a man between 18 and 29 years old who received the YFV17D yellow fever vaccine. The V gene is TRBV4-2, the J gene TRBJ2-1; no clear D. The sample consisted of PBMCs, taken on the day of the yellow fever booster vaccination. DNA of the CDR3: TGTGCCAGCAGCCAAGAAACAAGCTCCTACAATGAGCAGTTCTTC. As protein: CASSQETSSYNEQFF.